The 24 T cell receptor beta chains below come from one sample, sequenced in a study of human T cells and chemical hapten exposure. TCRdb ran MiXCR on the 5' RACE reads and lists one entry per CDR3 protein. The table lists 130,000 or so distinct CDR3 sequences, roughly 4% of them singletons, with over 1.1% in the top ten. Total RNA was extracted from unfractionated whole blood. The receptor set was obtained from a female donor in good health.

This clonotype was seen repeatedly, ten times or more. V usage is TRBV5-1 and J usage is TRBJ1-4; TRBD1 matches at 7 bases. V trimming: 0 bases; J trimming: 8 bases; junction bases outside the gene matches: 10. The CDR3 is made up of 16 amino acids. Germline V CDR1 and CDR2: SGHRS, YFSETQ. The CDR3 region is CASSLGYGTDIEKLFF. CDR3 coding DNA: TGCGCCAGCAGCTTGGGATACGGGACAGATATAGAAAAACTGTTTTTT. Variable domain in full (rest from reference TRBV5-1 and TRBJ1-4): KAGVTQTPRYLIKTRGQQVTLSCSPISGHRSVSWYQQTPGQGLQFLFEYFSETQRNKGNFPGRFSGRQFSNSRSEMNVSTLELGDSALYLCASSLGYGTDIEKLFFGSGTQLSVL.

This clonotype was counted ten times or more. This sequence joins TRBV12-3 or TRBV12-4 and TRBJ1-4, with TRBD1 as a possible D gene (5 bases). This CDR3 spans 11 amino acids. V was cut by 6 bases and J by 10 bases, with 9 bases left in between. The CDR3 DNA follows: TGTGCCAGCAGGACCGGGACAAAACTGTTTTTT. Translated: CASRTGTKLFF.

This clonotype was found a few times. The genes are TRBV7-8 and TRBJ2-4; TRBD2 aligns across 15 bases. V trimming: 5 bases; J trimming: 0 bases; junction bases outside the gene matches: 5. The length of the CDR3 is 18 residues. Germline V lookup: CDR1 SGHVS, CDR2 FQNEAQ. The CDR3 is CASSPRTSGGGAKNIQYF. The CDR3 region has the DNA TGTGCCAGCAGCCCACGGACTAGCGGGGGGGGAGCCAAAAACATTCAGTACTTC.

This clonotype occurred many times. The chain combines TRBV27 with TRBJ1-2; no definite D call. Germline V gives CDR1 MNHEY, CDR2 SMNVEV (reference sequence). Between the trimmed V and J ends, which lost 6 bases and 6 bases, there was a span of 23 bases. The CDR3 length is 16 residues. DNA for the CDR3: TGTGCCAGCAGCCAGGACCCCATGTCTAAGCTGGATGGCTACACCTTC. This gives the protein CASSQDPMSKLDGYTF.

The table lists this clonotype with many counts. V is TRBV20-1 and J is TRBJ1-2; the D gene is possibly TRBD1 (6 bases). V lost 1 base to trimming and J lost 4 bases, with 13 bases between them. Germline CDR1 DFQATT, CDR2 SNEGSKA (reference sequence). CDR3 length equals 14 residues. The CDR3 nucleotides are TGCAGTGCTAGAGTAGTCCAGGGGTTCTATGGCTACACCTTC. Residues: CSARVVQGFYGYTF.

This clonotype has at least ten counts. The chain combines TRBV4-2 with TRBJ2-3; 9 positions match TRBD1. This CDR3 spans 19 amino acids. V trimming: 3 bases; J trimming: 1 base; junction bases outside the gene matches: 14. Germline lookup yields CDR1 LGHNA and CDR2 YNFKEQ. The CDR3 coding sequence is TGTGCCAGCAGCCAGACAGGGGGGAGACTGCCGGGTGGCACAGATACGCAGTATTTT. It translates to CASSQTGGRLPGGTDTQYF.

This clonotype was seen a few times. This chain links TRBV24-1 with TRBJ2-1; TRBD1 aligns across 7 bases. This CDR3 region has 13 residues. Germline assignment: CDR1 KGHDR and CDR2 SFDVKD. Losses at the gene ends were 7 bases for V and 5 bases for J; bases not matched to a gene: 4. The CDR3 DNA reads TGTGCCACCAGCAGGGGGTTTAACAATGAGCAGTTCTTC. Encoded protein: CATSRGFNNEQFF.

This clonotype was counted a few times. A read error is possible here, since a much larger clone lies one base away. The V call is TRBV6-5, the J call TRBJ2-3, with D uncertain. Between the trimmed V and J ends, which lost 5 bases and 6 bases, there was a span of 9 bases. CDR1 is MNHEY, CDR2 SVGAGI, per germline. The CDR3 covers 12 residues. The DNA of the CDR3 is TGTGCCAGCAGTCCCGCGGCGGATACGCAGTATTTT. Translation: CASSPAADTQYF.

This clonotype was recorded many times. The rearrangement uses TRBV29-1 and TRBJ1-2; 9 nucleotides agree with TRBD1. The junction had 4 bases not matched to a gene; V was cut back by 4 bases and J by 4 bases. Germline V CDR1 and CDR2: SQVTM, ANQGSEA. CDR3 length: 13 amino acids. DNA of the CDR3: TGCAGCGTTGCAGACAGGGGGGTCTATGGCTACACCTTC. Encoded protein: CSVADRGVYGYTF. The whole variable domain, remainder taken from reference TRBV29-1 and TRBJ1-2, is SAVISQKPSRDICQRGTSLTIQCQVDSQVTMMFWYRQQPGQSLTLIATANQGSEATYESGFVIDKFPISRPNLTFSTLTVSNMSPEDSSIYLCSVADRGVYGYTFGSGTRLTVV.

The table lists this clonotype with many counts. The CDR3 DNA follows: TGTGCCAGCAGCTTTGGGTCGAGGCCCTCGTATTTT. This gives the protein CASSFGSRPSYF. The rearrangement uses TRBV5-6 and TRBJ2-3; D gene ambiguous. The CDR3 has 12 residues. Looked up from germline, CDR1 is SGHDT and CDR2 is YYEEEE. Between the trimmed V and J ends, which lost 2 bases and 14 bases, there was a span of 15 bases.

This clonotype was detected ten times or more. V is TRBV7-9 and J is TRBJ1-2; TRBD1 matches at 8 bases. This CDR3 spans 14 amino acids. V gave up 5 bases and J gave up 2 bases; unmatched junction bases: 4. Germline CDR1 and CDR2: SEHNR and FQNEAQ (reference sequence). CDR3 in amino acids: CASSPDRENYGYTF. Here the CDR3 DNA reads TGTGCCAGCAGCCCGGACAGGGAGAACTATGGCTACACCTTC.

This clonotype occurred many times. This chain joins TRBV12-3 or TRBV12-4 and TRBJ1-4; unclear D gene. Trimming shortened V by 1 base and J by 10 bases, and 4 bases separated the two germline ends. The CDR3 is 11 residues long. CDR3 amino acids: CASSLGGKLFF. The CDR3 DNA reads as TGTGCCAGCAGTTTAGGTGGAAAACTGTTTTTT.

This clonotype has a count of ten or more. The rearrangement joins TRBV27 to TRBJ1-3; a possible D gene is TRBD1 (6 bases). The ends were cut back, 8 bases at V and 0 bases at J, with 23 bases in the middle. The CDR3 is 18 amino acids. CDR1 is MNHEY, CDR2 SMNVEV, per germline (reference sequence). CDR3 amino acids: CASGPTGPGWNSGNTIYF. As DNA, the CDR3 is TGTGCCAGCGGCCCGACAGGCCCTGGCTGGAACTCTGGAAACACCATATATTTT.

This clonotype was observed at least ten times. V is TRBV5-4 and J is TRBJ1-2; 10 positions match TRBD1. CDR1 and CDR2 (germline): SGHNT, YYREEE (reference sequence). V shed 5 bases and J 6 bases; nucleotides not matched to a gene: 13. The CDR3 loop spans 16 amino acids. Here the CDR3 DNA reads TGTGCCAGCAGTTCCACTCCGGGACAGGGGAGGGATGGCTACACCTTC. The encoded protein is CASSSTPGQGRDGYTF.

This clonotype has a count of ten or more. The chain carries TRBV12-3 or TRBV12-4 and TRBJ2-7, with TRBD1 matching over 9 bases. Trimming removed 5 bases from V and 2 bases from J; junction bases left unmatched: 1. The CDR3 contains 13 residues. CDR3 loop: CASSRDRAYEQYF. The CDR3 nucleotides read TGTGCCAGCAGTCGGGACAGGGCCTACGAGCAGTACTTC.

This clonotype showed up just a few times. V gene TRBV5-1 combines with J gene TRBJ2-1; 11 nucleotides agree with TRBD2. Germline lookup yields CDR1 SGHRS and CDR2 YFSETQ. This CDR3 comprises 14 residues. Trimming removed 9 bases from V and 8 bases from J; junction bases left unmatched: 10. The CDR3 DNA sequence: TGCGCCACCCGGATGTCGGGACTAGCGGATGAGCAGTTCTTC. This sequence encodes CATRMSGLADEQFF.

Concerning this clonotype: Just one base apart from a much larger clone, this may be a read error. The V gene is TRBV12-3 or TRBV12-4, the J gene TRBJ2-7; 10 nucleotides agree with TRBD2. The CDR3 is 15 residues long. The chain's CDR3 is CASSLIASGGYEQCF. The CDR3 bases are TGTGCCAGCAGTTTGATAGCTAGCGGGGGTTACGAGCAGTGCTTC.

This clonotype appeared many times. This sequence joins TRBV28 and TRBJ2-1, with 8 positions matching TRBD1. The CDR3 consists of 14 residues. Germline loops: CDR1 MDHEN, CDR2 SYDVKM. The V and J ends lost 3 bases and 7 bases, in that order; junction bases with no gene match: 5. The CDR3 nucleotides read TGTGCCAGCAGTTTGGGACAGGAGGGGAATGAGCAGTTCTTC. The encoded protein is CASSLGQEGNEQFF.

In its sample, this clonotype was seen many times. The chain is built from TRBV12-3 or TRBV12-4 and TRBJ1-5; D remains unclear. The V and J ends lost 1 base and 9 bases respectively, with 10 bases between them. The CDR3 totals 13 residues. CDR3 amino acids: CASSLGPGRPQHF. Written as DNA, the CDR3 is TGTGCCAGCAGTTTAGGGCCTGGAAGGCCCCAGCATTTT.

This clonotype was recorded many times. The V gene is TRBV12-3 or TRBV12-4, the J gene TRBJ2-5, with TRBD2 matching over 9 bases. The J segment lost 1 base and the V segment lost 3 bases, leaving 3 bases of the junction unmatched. CDR3 size: 15 residues. This CDR3 is CASSFWRGGQETQYF. In DNA form, the CDR3 reads TGTGCCAGCAGTTTTTGGCGGGGGGGCCAAGAGACCCAGTACTTC.

This clonotype has at least ten counts. The gene calls are TRBV7-9 and TRBJ2-1; 11 bases agree with TRBD2. After removal of 7 bases from V and 9 bases from J, the junction contained 17 bases not matched to a gene. From germline, CDR1 is SEHNR and CDR2 FQNEAQ (reference sequence). The CDR3 loop spans 17 amino acids. The CDR3 spells CASTSGLAGRPVGEQFF. CDR3 coding DNA: TGTGCCAGCACCAGCGGACTAGCGGGTCGACCGGTCGGTGAGCAGTTCTTC.

The table lists this clonotype with many counts. This chain connects TRBV6-5 to TRBJ1-6; no reliable D call. Germline V gives CDR1 MNHEY, CDR2 SVGAGI. The V end lost 0 bases, the J end lost 6 bases, and 12 bases lay between the germline ends. CDR3 length equals 16 residues. The CDR3 DNA sequence: TGTGCCAGCAGTTACTCGACTCGGGGAGGTAATTCACCCCTCCACTTT. Translated, it gives CASSYSTRGGNSPLHF.

This clonotype was seen a handful of times. This rearrangement joins TRBV29-1 to TRBJ1-1; 9 nucleotides agree with TRBD1. The CDR3 loop spans 14 amino acids. Germline V gene lookup returns CDR1 SQVTM and CDR2 ANQGSEA. V lost 4 bases and J lost 4; bases outside the gene matches: 7. The DNA of the CDR3 is TGCAGCGTTGTAGGGACAGGGTTACTCACTGAAGCTTTCTTT. Its protein is CSVVGTGLLTEAFF.

This clonotype was picked up many times. The CDR3 protein is CASRYSSSYNSPLHF. The CDR3 coding sequence is TGTGCCAGCAGATACAGCAGCTCCTATAATTCACCCCTCCACTTT. The genes are TRBV2 and TRBJ1-6, with unresolved D. Trimming took off 6 bases at V and 0 bases at J, with 9 bases between the two ends. CDR1 is SNHLY and CDR2 is FYNNEI in the germline V gene. The CDR3 contains 15 residues. Full variable domain (remainder filled in from reference TRBV2 and TRBJ1-6): EPEVTQTPSHQVTQMGQEVILRCVPISNHLYFYWYRQILGQKVEFLVSFYNNEISEKSEIFDDQFSVERPDGSNFTLKIRSTKLEDSAMYFCASRYSSSYNSPLHFGNGTRLTVT.